This T cell receptor beta chain was recovered during a study of T cell responses to AZD1222 COVID-19 vaccine. Study-wide points: Most donors were white British, females outnumbered males, and clonal diversity was possibly underestimated. Spike as a whole was targeted by vaccine-associated CD4 TCRs, dominant at 160-218 and 743-854. Variant regions that are unmutated are reportedly the target of nearly half of spike-specific TCRs.

The assay was immunoSEQ multiplex PCR, and TCRdb's table has in-frame clones only and misses some. Here the sample spans roughly 100,000 clones, roughly 87% being singletons. Comment on this clone: What it binds is not known.

Pooled in the analysis were second doses at about 4 or about 12 weeks. Here the sequenced sample was peripheral blood, taken 28 days after the second AZD1222 dose. The clonotype was recovered from an adult who received the AZD1222 COVID-19 vaccine.

CDR3 protein: CASSQVRRGLGYNEQFF. The DNA of the CDR3 is TGCGCCAGCAGCCAAGTGAGGAGGGGCCTGGGGTACAATGAGCAGTTCTTC. The rearrangement links TRBV4-1 to TRBJ2-1, with D maybe TRBD2 (6 bases). This CDR3 is 17 amino acids long. The V end was cut by 1 base, the J end by 4 bases, with 17 bases between. Germline loops: CDR1 MGHRA, CDR2 YSYEKL.